One and the same sample provided the 23 T cell receptor beta chains below, sequenced in a study of blood T cell repertoires in COVID-19. Method: immunoSEQ multiplex PCR; TCRdb's copy keeps in-frame clones and lacks some. The profile shows more than 95,000 clones, less than 90% of them singletons. Material for sequencing was peripheral blood. The receptor source for this set is a man between 65 and 80 years old who had recovered from COVID-19.

The chain is built from TRBV7-9 and TRBJ1-4, with unresolved D. This CDR3 comprises 16 residues. The V gene lost 7 bases and the J gene lost 0 bases, with 15 bases spanning the gap. The germline V gene encodes CDR1 SEHNR and CDR2 FQNEAQ (reference sequence). The CDR3 region is CASTQNPGTTNEKLFF. The DNA for the CDR3 is TGTGCCAGCACCCAGAATCCAGGAACAACTAATGAAAAACTGTTTTTT.

There are a few counts of this clone. The chain has TRBV14 and TRBJ2-3; 8 bases are a match to TRBD2. CDR3 length: 17 amino acids. Germline CDR1 SGHDN, CDR2 FVKESK. V was clipped by 0 bases and J by 1 base; unmatched bases: 6. In nucleotides, the CDR3 is TGTGCCAGCAGCCAAGATAGGGCGGGGGGCCGCACAGATACGCAGTATTTT. Translated, it gives CASSQDRAGGRTDTQYF.

The chain links TRBV19 to TRBJ1-4; D not resolved. Per the germline V gene, CDR1 is LNHDA and CDR2 is SQIVND (reference sequence). The CDR3 has 14 amino acids. Trimming removed 6 bases from V and 0 bases from J, with 8 bases in between. CDR3 sequence (DNA): TGTGCCAGTAGCAGGAAAGCAACTAATGAAAAACTGTTTTTT. Its translation: CASSRKATNEKLFF.

This chain links TRBV29-1 with TRBJ1-2; D not certain. CDR3 length: 12 amino acids. V dropped 7 bases and J dropped 1 base, with 10 bases sitting between them. The germline CDR1 and CDR2 sequences are SQVTM and ANQGSEA. This CDR3 reads CSAVISNYGYTF. In DNA, the CDR3 is TGCAGCGCCGTGATCAGTAACTATGGCTACACCTTC.

The chain joins TRBV9 to TRBJ2-7; 12 nucleotides line up with TRBD2. The CDR3 contains 15 residues. CDR1 is SGDLS, CDR2 YYNGEE, per germline. V was pared by 4 bases and J by 4 bases, with 6 bases of the junction left unmatched. Here the CDR3 DNA reads TGTGCCAGCAGCCCTAGCGGGAGGGCCGATTACGAGCAGTACTTC. Translation: CASSPSGRADYEQYF. Supplemented by reference TRBV9 and TRBJ2-7, the full variable domain reads DSGVTQTPKHLITATGQRVTLRCSPRSGDLSVYWYQQSLDQGLQFLIQYYNGEERAKGNILERFSAQQFPDLHSELNLSSLELGDSALYFCASSPSGRADYEQYFGPGTRLTVT.

This clone was picked up a small number of times. The chain joins TRBV30 to TRBJ1-6, with unresolved D. The germline V gene encodes CDR1 GTSNPN and CDR2 SVGIG (reference sequence). The CDR3 is 13 amino acids. V lost 0 bases to trimming and J lost 11 bases, with 11 bases between them. CDR3 region: CAWSVNEGTPLHF. As DNA, the CDR3 is TGTGCCTGGAGTGTAAATGAGGGAACACCCCTCCACTTT.

The chain has TRBV12-3 or TRBV12-4 and TRBJ2-3; weak D call: TRBD2 (5 bases). V dropped 6 bases and J dropped 1 base, with 5 bases sitting between them. The CDR3 has 12 residues. CDR3 DNA: TGTGCCAGCAGCGGGGGCACAGATACGCAGTATTTT. It is translated as CASSGGTDTQYF.

The chain has TRBV29-1 and TRBJ1-3; maybe TRBD1 (6 bases). This CDR3 contains 14 residues. In germline, CDR1 is SQVTM, CDR2 ANQGSEA. V was trimmed by 1 base and J by 2 bases, leaving 9 bases between them. The CDR3 is CSVEGQAAGNTIYF. DNA of the CDR3: TGCAGCGTTGAAGGACAGGCCGCTGGAAACACCATATATTTT. Full variable domain (remainder filled in from reference TRBV29-1 and TRBJ1-3): SAVISQKPSRDICQRGTSLTIQCQVDSQVTMMFWYRQQPGQSLTLIATANQGSEATYESGFVIDKFPISRPNLTFSTLTVSNMSPEDSSIYLCSVEGQAAGNTIYFGEGSWLTVV.

The V gene is TRBV6-4, the J gene TRBJ2-1; TRBD2 matches 7 bases. V dropped 5 bases and J dropped 5; count of bases not matched to a gene: 3. In germline, CDR1 is MRHNA, CDR2 SNTAGT. The CDR3 sequence is 13 residues long. The chain's CDR3 is CASSYSGNNEQFF. The CDR3 region has the DNA TGTGCCAGCAGTTACAGCGGGAACAATGAGCAGTTCTTC.

The chain is built from TRBV5-6 and TRBJ2-1; 7 bases map to TRBD1. Germline V CDR1 and CDR2: SGHDT, YYEEEE. After removal of 4 bases from V and 1 base from J, the junction contained 5 bases not matched to a gene. The CDR3 length is 15 residues. For the CDR3, the DNA is TGTGCCAGCAGCCTGGGACAGTTTTCCTACAATGAGCAGTTCTTC. It codes for CASSLGQFSYNEQFF.

The chain is built from TRBV5-5 and TRBJ1-3, with D unclear. The germline gives CDR1 SGHKS, CDR2 YYEKEE (reference sequence). V was trimmed by 4 bases and J by 4 bases, leaving 12 bases between them. The CDR3 consists of 14 residues. CDR3 protein: CASSIDTGGNTIYF. The CDR3 DNA is TGTGCCAGCAGCATAGACACGGGGGGAAACACCATATATTTT.

The chain combines TRBV25-1 with TRBJ2-7; 7 bases match TRBD2. CDR1 and CDR2 (germline): MGHDK, SYGVNS. This CDR3 spans 15 amino acids. The V gene end was trimmed by 2 bases and the J gene end by 6 bases; junction bases not matched to a gene: 10. CDR3 protein: CASSEGGGNQGEQYF. CDR3 nucleotides: TGTGCCAGCAGTGAAGGGGGGGGAAATCAGGGCGAGCAGTACTTC.

The genes are TRBV7-2 and TRBJ2-5, with a tentative D call TRBD1 (5 bases). CDR3 size: 14 residues. Germline loops: CDR1 SGHTA, CDR2 FQGNSA. V dropped 5 bases and J dropped 7 bases, with 17 bases sitting between them. CDR3 loop: CASSPKGAGGTQYF. The CDR3 coding sequence is TGTGCCAGCAGCCCAAAAGGGGCCGGTGGGACCCAGTACTTC. Looking up the rest from reference TRBV7-2 and TRBJ2-5 gives the full variable domain: GAGVSQSPSNKVTEKGKDVELRCDPISGHTALYWYRQSLGQGLEFLIYFQGNSAPDKSGLPSDRFSAERTGGSVSTLTIQRTQQEDSAVYLCASSPKGAGGTQYFGPGTRLLVL.

The V and J genes are TRBV27 and TRBJ2-5; D gene unclear. The CDR3 has 13 residues. The V gene lost 5 bases and the J gene lost 2 bases, with 9 bases spanning the gap. CDR1 is MNHEY, CDR2 SMNVEV, per germline (reference sequence). In nucleotides, the CDR3 is TGTGCCAGCAGTGCCCGGAGTCAAGAGACCCAGTACTTC. Translation: CASSARSQETQYF.

The rearrangement links TRBV6-5 to TRBJ1-5; TRBD1 is a possible D gene (5 bases). Germline V gene lookup returns CDR1 MNHEY and CDR2 SVGAGI. There are 15 residues in the CDR3. Trimming removed 7 bases from V and 0 bases from J, with 13 bases in between. The CDR3: CASKTAPYSNQPQHF. CDR3 nucleotide sequence: TGTGCCAGCAAGACAGCCCCTTATAGCAATCAGCCCCAGCATTTT.

The V and J genes are TRBV30 and TRBJ1-1; D is perhaps TRBD1 (6 bases). Germline values: CDR1 GTSNPN, CDR2 SVGIG (reference sequence). Trimming removed 3 bases at V and 0 bases at J, with 20 bases between. The CDR3 contains 17 residues. CDR3: CAWSGARGFPMNTEAFF. Written as DNA, the CDR3 is TGTGCCTGGAGCGGGGCCAGGGGTTTCCCAATGAACACTGAAGCTTTCTTT.

This clone has more than one count but fewer than ten. The CDR3 region is CASSYGSGEGNEQFF. CDR3 DNA: TGTGCCAGCAGTTACGGTAGCGGGGAGGGGAATGAGCAGTTCTTC. The rearrangement links TRBV6-5 to TRBJ2-1; 8 nucleotides line up with TRBD2. The V segment lost 2 bases and the J segment 7 bases; nucleotides outside the gene matches: 7. Germline loops: CDR1 MNHEY, CDR2 SVGAGI. The CDR3 is 15 residues long.

The chain combines TRBV25-1 with TRBJ1-2; 8 nucleotides line up with TRBD1. Germline trimming cut 6 bases from V and 4 bases from J; bases unmatched to any gene: 4. From germline, CDR1 is MGHDK and CDR2 SYGVNS. The CDR3 totals 13 residues. CDR3 protein: CASSGQGVYGYTF. CDR3 coding DNA: TGTGCCAGCAGCGGACAGGGCGTCTATGGCTACACCTTC.

CDR3 region: CASSIVSQETQYF. The DNA of the CDR3 is TGTGCCAGTAGTATAGTATCCCAAGAGACCCAGTACTTC. The J gene is TRBJ2-5, the V gene TRBV19, with unresolved D. V gave up 1 base and J gave up 1 base, with 4 bases separating them. Per germline, CDR1 LNHDA and CDR2 SQIVND (reference sequence). The CDR3 is 13 amino acids.

This sequence joins TRBV30 and TRBJ2-1; D not certain. This CDR3 has 13 amino acids. Between the trimmed V and J ends, which lost 5 bases and 0 bases, there was a span of 8 bases. CDR1 is GTSNPN, CDR2 SVGIG, per germline (reference sequence). The CDR3, as DNA: TGTGCCTGGGCCGAGAGCTCCTACAATGAGCAGTTCTTC. Translation: CAWAESSYNEQFF.

This sequence joins TRBV18 and TRBJ2-3; D is ambiguous. The V and J ends lost 3 bases and 6 bases respectively, with 13 bases between them. CDR3 length equals 14 residues. Germline CDR1 KGHSH, CDR2 LQKENI. CDR3 DNA sequence: TGTGCCAGCTCACCTTCCGCCCCTAGGGATACGCAGTATTTT. This gives the protein CASSPSAPRDTQYF.

The chain is built from TRBV6-5 and TRBJ1-5; D gene uncertain. Germline V gives CDR1 MNHEY, CDR2 SVGAGI. There are 14 residues in the CDR3. V lost 8 bases and J lost 0, with 11 bases in between. CDR3 DNA sequence: TGTGCCAGCGGGCGAGGGTTTAGCAATCAGCCCCAGCATTTT. Translated: CASGRGFSNQPQHF.

V is TRBV5-1 and J is TRBJ2-7; tentative D call: TRBD2 (6 bases). The V gene's germline CDR1 is SGHRS and CDR2 YFSETQ. V lost 0 bases and J 3 bases, leaving 10 bases between the germline ends. The CDR3 totals 14 residues. CDR3 region: CASSLAPGDYEQYF. The CDR3 DNA follows: TGCGCCAGCAGCTTGGCCCCGGGAGACTACGAGCAGTACTTC. The full variable domain, rest sourced from reference TRBV5-1 and TRBJ2-7, is KAGVTQTPRYLIKTRGQQVTLSCSPISGHRSVSWYQQTPGQGLQFLFEYFSETQRNKGNFPGRFSGRQFSNSRSEMNVSTLELGDSALYLCASSLAPGDYEQYFGPGTRLTVT.